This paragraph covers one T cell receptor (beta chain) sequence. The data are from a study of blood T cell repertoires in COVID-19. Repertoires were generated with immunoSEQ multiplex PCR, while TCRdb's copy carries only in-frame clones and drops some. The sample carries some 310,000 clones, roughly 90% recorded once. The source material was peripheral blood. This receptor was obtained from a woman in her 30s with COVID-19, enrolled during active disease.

The CDR3 loop is CASSKTSGSGNEQFF. The CDR3 DNA reads as TGTGCCAGCAGTAAGACTAGCGGGAGTGGGAATGAGCAGTTCTTC. The chain has TRBV6-5 and TRBJ2-1, with 12 bases matching TRBD2. Germline lookup yields CDR1 MNHEY and CDR2 SVGAGI. The J segment lost 7 bases and the V segment lost 5 bases, leaving 6 bases of the junction unmatched. This CDR3 has 15 residues.